The rows below give T cell receptor beta chains drawn from one sample of a study of Graves' ophthalmopathy and Graves' hyperthyroidism. TCRdb re-called the multiplex PCR reads with MiXCR, one entry per CDR3 protein. This table holds about 550,000 distinct CDR3 sequences, under 45% found once. Sequences were obtained from peripheral blood or thyroid tissue (not recorded which). These receptors came from an adult man with Graves' hyperthyroidism. CDR3s include the opening cysteine and the closing phenylalanine or tryptophan. The D gene is left open where the match is weak. Clone size is stated in some rows and not others, as once, few, many or a class when expanded.

clone_size	v_call	j_call	d_call	cdr3_nt	cdr3_aa
many	TRBV7-2	TRBJ2-2	.	TGTGCCAGCAGCTTATCCCTGTGGGAGAACACCGGGGAGCTGTTTTTT	CASSLSLWENTGELFF
many	TRBV7-9	TRBJ2-2	.	TGTGCCAGCAGCTTAGCGCTAACCGGGGAGCTGTTTTTT	CASSLALTGELFF
many	TRBV10-3	TRBJ1-1	.	TGTGCCACCTTAGTGAACACTGAAGCTTTCTTT	CATLVNTEAFF
.	TRBV10-3	TRBJ1-1	.	TGTGCCAGCAGTCGAGCCAGGGGACTGAGAATGAACACTGAAGCTTTCTTT	CASSRARGLRMNTEAFF
many	TRBV4-1	TRBJ1-1	.	TGCGCCAGCAGCCAACAGGGGATTCGCACTGAAGCTTTCTTT	CASSQQGIRTEAFF
many	TRBV12-3/TRBV12-4	TRBJ1-5	TRBD1	TGTGCCAGCAGTTCGGGACAGGGGATTTATCAGCCCCAGCATTTT	CASSSGQGIYQPQHF
.	TRBV6-6	TRBJ1-2	TRBD1	TGTGCCAGCATCAACCCACAGGGGGGGAACTATGGCTACACCTTC	CASINPQGGNYGYTF
many	TRBV29-1	TRBJ1-1	.	TGCAGCGTTGGTTCACAGAACACTGAAGCTTTCTTT	CSVGSQNTEAFF
many	TRBV7-9	TRBJ1-2	.	TGTGCCAGCAGCTTATTTAATGGCTACACCTTC	CASSLFNGYTF
many	TRBV29-1	TRBJ1-2	.	TGCAGCGTTGATCTATTGACGCTAGGCTATGGCTACACCTTC	CSVDLLTLGYGYTF
many	TRBV5-6	TRBJ2-7	.	TGTGCCAGCAGCTTTACCGGGATCTACGAGCAGTACTTC	CASSFTGIYEQYF
many	TRBV7-2	TRBJ2-5	TRBD2	TGTGCCAGCAGCTTAGTTATGTCGGGAGGGCCTAAAGAGACCCAGTACTTC	CASSLVMSGGPKETQYF
few	TRBV9	TRBJ1-4	TRBD1	TGTGCCAGCAGCTCCCTTTGGGGTCCCCGGGACAGTGCTGAAAAACTGTTTTTT	CASSSLWGPRDSAEKLFF
few	TRBV20-1	TRBJ2-7	TRBD1	TGCAGTGCTAGAGAGGCCCCCGGACAGGGCTACGAGCAGTACTTC	CSAREAPGQGYEQYF
.	TRBV6-5	TRBJ1-5	TRBD1	TGTGCCAGCGGAGGGACAGGATTCAATCAGCCCCAGCATTTT	CASGGTGFNQPQHF
.	TRBV20-1	TRBJ2-7	.	TGCAGTGCTAGCGGGGCGCACACAGATGCGCAGTACTTC	CSASGAHTDAQYF
.	TRBV7-9	TRBJ2-7	TRBD2	TGTGCCAGCAGCCCCCATGACACCGGGGGGGTCGAGCAGTACTTC	CASSPHDTGGVEQYF
.	TRBV7-3	TRBJ1-1	TRBD1	TGTGCCAGCAGTGACACCGGGACAGGGAAGGATACTGAAGCTTTCTTT	CASSDTGTGKDTEAFF
many	TRBV7-2	TRBJ1-6	TRBD1	TGTGCCAGCAGCTTAGCTGGGACAGCATGGACGAATTCACCCCTCCACTTT	CASSLAGTAWTNSPLHF
.	TRBV28	TRBJ2-7	.	TGTGCCAGCAAAAGGTTGGGGACGGGCGCCTACGAGCAGTACTTC	CASKRLGTGAYEQYF
.	TRBV5-4	TRBJ2-2	TRBD1	TGTGCCAGCAGCTTGGTCCCGGGACAGGCGAACACCGGGGAGCTGTTTTTT	CASSLVPGQANTGELFF
many	TRBV29-1	TRBJ1-5	.	TGCAGCGTTGGGGGACTGGAGGGTCAGCCCCAGCATTTT	CSVGGLEGQPQHF
few	TRBV19	TRBJ1-1	.	TGTGCCAGTAGTATCGCAGGGTTCGGCACTGAAGCTTTCTTT	CASSIAGFGTEAFF
few	TRBV7-8	TRBJ2-5	.	TGTGCCAGCAGCTTAGGGTCAGGTATACAAGAGACCCAGTACTTC	CASSLGSGIQETQYF
many	TRBV10-3	TRBJ1-1	.	TGTGCCATCGGACGGATGAACACTGAAGCTTTCTTT	CAIGRMNTEAFF
.	TRBV2	TRBJ2-5	.	TGTGCCAGCAGTGGGTCGTTGGGGTTTCCCCAAGAGACCCAGTACTTC	CASSGSLGFPQETQYF
.	TRBV12-3/TRBV12-4	TRBJ1-2	TRBD1	TGTGCCAGCAGTCCGTGGACAGGGGGAGGCTACACCTTC	CASSPWTGGGYTF
few	TRBV6-1	TRBJ2-2	.	TGTGCCAGCAGTTCGGCGGGTTGGGGCAGGCTGTTTTTT	CASSSAGWGRLFF
few	TRBV7-2	TRBJ2-1	.	TGTGCCAGCAGCTCCGGAACGGTCACACAGTTCTTC	CASSSGTVTQFF
.	TRBV20-1	TRBJ2-4	.	TGCAGTGCTAGCTCGGGATTGGGGAACATTCAGTACTTC	CSASSGLGNIQYF
few	TRBV29-1	TRBJ2-3	TRBD1	TGCAGCGGGGGACAGGGGAGCACAGATACGCAGTATTTT	CSGGQGSTDTQYF
many	TRBV6-1	TRBJ1-1	.	TGTGCCAGCAGTGTTGGCAGCAATATGAACACTGAAGCTTTCTTT	CASSVGSNMNTEAFF
few	TRBV24-1	TRBJ1-2	.	TGTGCCACCAGTGATCCCGGGACTAGCTACACCTTC	CATSDPGTSYTF
many	TRBV4-1	TRBJ2-7	.	TGCGCCAGCAGCCCTCCAGGGTTCGACTACGAGCAGTACTTC	CASSPPGFDYEQYF
.	TRBV27	TRBJ2-5	TRBD1	TGTGCCAGCAGTTTAAGGGGACAGGGGGAGGAGACCCAGTGCTTC	CASSLRGQGEETQCF
many	TRBV5-1	TRBJ1-2	.	TGCGCCAGCAGCCGGTTGAGGGTCGGCTACACCTTC	CASSRLRVGYTF
.	TRBV2	TRBJ1-6	.	TGTGCCAGCAGTTTTAATTATAATTCACCCCTCCACTTT	CASSFNYNSPLHF
.	TRBV5-4	TRBJ1-2	TRBD1	TGTGCCAGCAGCCCCGGGACAGGGGAGTTAGTCTATGGCTACACCTTC	CASSPGTGELVYGYTF
.	TRBV7-9	TRBJ2-7	TRBD2	TGTGCCAGCAGCGAGGTCTCAGCGGGAGGGCAGTACTTC	CASSEVSAGGQYF
.	TRBV20-1	TRBJ2-1	.	TGCAGTGCTAGAGCTGGTGTAGGGGTTTCCTACAATGAGCAGTTCTTC	CSARAGVGVSYNEQFF
many	TRBV7-8	TRBJ2-5	.	TGTGCCAGCAGCTTCTGGCCGAGGGGGGAGCTTCAAGAGACCCAGTACTTC	CASSFWPRGELQETQYF
few	TRBV10-3	TRBJ1-5	TRBD1	TGTGCCAGCAGTAAGACCAGGACAGGAGCCATGTACTTTCAGCCCCAGCATTTT	CASSKTRTGAMYFQPQHF
.	TRBV2	TRBJ1-5	TRBD1	TGTGCCAGCAGTTTCCAACAGGGGGACAATGAGCCCCAGCATTTT	CASSFQQGDNEPQHF
.	TRBV4-1	TRBJ1-1	.	TGCGCCAGCAGCCCCTCAGCGGGGGGCGAAAGGACTGAAGCTTTCTTT	CASSPSAGGERTEAFF
.	TRBV5-1	TRBJ1-1	.	TGCGCCAGCAGACTCGGGACGGTGGGTGAAGCTTTCTTT	CASRLGTVGEAFF
many	TRBV12-3/TRBV12-4	TRBJ1-6	.	TGTGCCAGCAGTTTCGGACAGAATTCACCCCTCCACTTT	CASSFGQNSPLHF
.	TRBV15	TRBJ2-1	TRBD1	TGTGCCAGTAGCGAGGAAAACATGGACAGGGGGGCTTACAATGAGCAGTTCTTC	CASSEENMDRGAYNEQFF
.	TRBV10-3	TRBJ1-2	.	TGTGCCATCAGTGGGACAGCGGGATATGGCTACACCTTC	CAISGTAGYGYTF
many	TRBV10-3	TRBJ2-7	TRBD1	TGTGCCATCAGCGTCCGGGACAGGGGGCGCGAGTCCGAGCAGTACTTC	CAISVRDRGRESEQYF
many	TRBV6-5	TRBJ1-5	.	TGTGCCAGCAGTAGGGGGGATCAGCCCCAGCATTTT	CASSRGDQPQHF
.	TRBV29-1	TRBJ1-5	TRBD1	TGCAGCGCTCGGACAGGGTTTAGCAATCAGCCCCAGCATTTT	CSARTGFSNQPQHF
many	TRBV24-1	TRBJ1-5	TRBD1	TGTGCCACCAGTGATTTAAGGACAGGGAGGGCATATATATTCGGCAATCAGCCCCAGCATTTT	CATSDLRTGRAYIFGNQPQHF
many	TRBV19	TRBJ2-5	TRBD2	TGTGCCAGTAGTACATCGACAGCGGGGATTCAAGAGACCCAGTACTTC	CASSTSTAGIQETQYF
many	TRBV6-2/TRBV6-3	TRBJ1-5	TRBD1	TGTGCCAGCAGTGGGACAGCGCACAATCAGCCCCAGCATTTT	CASSGTAHNQPQHF
.	TRBV28	TRBJ2-7	.	TGTGCCAGCAGTTTTCTCCCTTTTCCATACGAGCAGTACTTC	CASSFLPFPYEQYF
many	TRBV29-1	TRBJ2-7	.	TGCAGCGCCCGTCAAGGGGACAACTCCTACGAGCAGTACTTC	CSARQGDNSYEQYF
many	TRBV7-3	TRBJ2-3	TRBD2	TGTGCCAGCAGCCCGACTAGCGGGAGTGGGACAGATACGCAGTATTTT	CASSPTSGSGTDTQYF